These 26 T cell receptor beta chains originate from one sample sequenced in a study of T cell responses to AZD1222 COVID-19 vaccine. TCRdb's copy holds only in-frame clones and misses some; the assay was immunoSEQ multiplex PCR. The sample holds about 64,000 clones, approximately 90% seen once. Sequenced material: peripheral blood, taken 28 days after the second dose of the MenACWY control vaccine. The receptors stem from an adult who received the MenACWY meningococcal vaccine as a control.

In the case of this clone: Sequence at one end of the junction differs from germline and may be a read error. CDR3 sequence: CTSSLRNYEQYF. The CDR3 coding sequence is TGTACCAGCAGTTTACGTAACTACGAGCAGTACTTC. V usage is TRBV12-3 or TRBV12-4 and J usage is TRBJ2-7; D ambiguous. This CDR3 is 12 amino acids long.

This sequence joins TRBV14 and TRBJ2-1; D ambiguous. This CDR3 is 12 amino acids long. V was trimmed by 4 bases and J by 7 bases, leaving 8 bases between them. Germline V gene data show CDR1 as SGHDN and CDR2 as FVKESK. CDR3 bases: TGTGCCAGCAGCCCCCGAAGAAATGAGCAGTTCTTC. Protein sequence: CASSPRRNEQFF.

The gene calls are TRBV3-1 (or the pseudogene TRBV3-2) and TRBJ2-1; 15 nucleotides match TRBD2. J lost 4 bases, V lost 3 bases, and 19 bases had no gene match. Germline CDR1 reads LGHDT; CDR2 reads YNNKEL (reference sequence). This CDR3 is built from 22 residues. The DNA for the CDR3 is TGTGCCAGCAGCCAGTCACACAAGAGGACTAGCGGGAGGGCGTACGATTACAATGAGCAGTTCTTC. Protein sequence: CASSQSHKRTSGRAYDYNEQFF.

This clone was detected once. This chain joins TRBV5-1 and TRBJ2-1, with TRBD2 identical over 14 bases. CDR1 and CDR2 (germline): SGHRS, YFSETQ. The V segment lost 2 bases and the J segment 6 bases; nucleotides outside the gene matches: 7. The CDR3 extends over 17 amino acids. The CDR3 sequence is CASSFGTSGRGRNEQFF. The CDR3 nucleotides are TGCGCCAGCAGCTTCGGGACTAGCGGGAGAGGGCGCAATGAGCAGTTCTTC.

The chain links TRBV11-3 to TRBJ2-7; 7 bases are a match to TRBD2. The V gene's germline CDR1 is SGHNT and CDR2 YENEEA. V gave up 8 bases and J gave up 3 bases; unmatched junction bases: 1. CDR3 size: 11 residues. The chain's CDR3 is CASGRGYEQYF. CDR3 nucleotides: TGTGCCAGCGGGAGGGGCTACGAGCAGTACTTC.

V is TRBV6-1 and J is TRBJ2-5; no clear D. CDR1 is MNHNS, CDR2 SASEGT, per germline. V gave up 2 bases and J gave up 7 bases, with 17 bases separating them. There are 15 residues in the CDR3. CDR3 protein: CASSERAGSVGTQYF. The CDR3 nucleotides are TGTGCCAGCAGTGAAAGGGCAGGTTCGGTAGGGACCCAGTACTTC.

This chain connects TRBV12-3 or TRBV12-4 to TRBJ1-6, with D unresolved. V shed 8 bases and J shed 5 bases, with 10 bases lying between them. CDR3 size: 13 residues. CDR3 protein: CASGRGDNSPLHF. CDR3 sequence (DNA): TGTGCCAGCGGTCGTGGGGATAATTCACCCCTCCACTTT.

V is TRBV2 and J is TRBJ1-2, with 10 bases fitting TRBD1. CDR1 is SNHLY, CDR2 FYNNEI, per germline. V was pared by 4 bases and J by 6 bases, with 8 bases of the junction left unmatched. The CDR3 loop spans 15 amino acids. The chain's CDR3 is CASSGDRGNENGYTF. As DNA, the CDR3 is TGTGCCAGCAGTGGGGACAGGGGTAACGAGAATGGCTACACCTTC.

The V call is TRBV19, the J call TRBJ2-7; perhaps TRBD2 as D (5 bases). Deletions cut 6 bases from V and 6 bases from J, with 24 bases between. In germline, CDR1 is LNHDA, CDR2 SQIVND (reference sequence). The CDR3 runs 16 residues. CDR3 in DNA: TGTGCCAGTAGCCTGACAAAGGAGGCCCATAGAGCCGAGCAGTACTTC. It specifies CASSLTKEAHRAEQYF.

The V call is TRBV3-1 (or the pseudogene TRBV3-2), the J call TRBJ2-5, with D unclear. The V end was cut by 0 bases, the J end by 1 base, with 6 bases between. Germline-derived CDR1 and CDR2 are LGHDT and YNNKEL (reference sequence). The CDR3 runs to 14 residues. CDR3 DNA sequence: TGTGCCAGCAGCCAAGACAGGATCCAAGAGACCCAGTACTTC. Protein: CASSQDRIQETQYF.

This sequence joins TRBV27 and TRBJ1-2, with 7 bases aligning to TRBD1. CDR1 and CDR2 (germline): MNHEY, SMNVEV (reference sequence). J gave up 0 bases and V 3 bases, and 4 bases lay outside the gene matches. The CDR3 loop spans 15 amino acids. CDR3 in DNA: TGTGCCAGCAGTTTCGACAGGGCCTCTAACTATGGCTACACCTTC. It yields the protein CASSFDRASNYGYTF.

This clone was observed once. The chain is built from TRBV4-3 and TRBJ2-1, with D unresolved. The CDR3 sequence is 13 residues long. Germline V gene lookup returns CDR1 LGHNA and CDR2 YSLEER. Trimming shortened V by 4 bases and J by 4 bases, and 8 bases separated the two germline ends. For the CDR3, the DNA is TGCGCCAGCAGCCTTGACGGGTACAATGAGCAGTTCTTC. Amino acids: CASSLDGYNEQFF.

V usage is TRBV25-1 and J usage is TRBJ2-1; 15 nucleotides align to TRBD2. With 11 bases clipped from V and 9 bases from J, the junction kept 17 bases outside the gene matches. The CDR3 extends over 17 amino acids. Germline-derived CDR1 and CDR2 are MGHDK and SYGVNS. The CDR3 DNA reads TGTGCCGGACGAGAATGGACTAGCGGGAGGGCCAGGGTTGAGCAGTTCTTC. Amino acid sequence: CAGREWTSGRARVEQFF.

CDR3 in DNA: TGTGCCAGCAGTCGGACAGTTCAGGCCGGGGAGCTGTTTTTT. It is translated as CASSRTVQAGELFF. This sequence joins TRBV6-5 and TRBJ2-2, with a possible D match to TRBD1 (6 bases). Germline CDR1 MNHEY, CDR2 SVGAGI. V was clipped by 5 bases and J by 6 bases, with 13 bases between them. The CDR3 loop spans 14 amino acids.

This clone was seen more than once but under ten times. The V gene is TRBV2, the J gene TRBJ1-2; 8 nucleotides line up with TRBD1. The germline gives CDR1 SNHLY, CDR2 FYNNEI. The J segment lost 3 bases and the V segment lost 6 bases, leaving 6 bases of the junction unmatched. This CDR3 is 14 amino acids long. CDR3 loop: CASRGGQGYYGYTF. The CDR3 DNA is TGTGCCAGCAGGGGAGGACAGGGATACTATGGCTACACCTTC.

The rearrangement joins TRBV25-1 to TRBJ2-1, with 8 bases fitting TRBD2. This CDR3 is 14 amino acids long. Trimming removed 4 bases from V and 8 bases from J; junction bases left unmatched: 7. Germline V CDR1 and CDR2: MGHDK, SYGVNS. Here the CDR3 reads CASSAGLEVDEQFF. The CDR3 nucleotides are TGTGCCAGCAGTGCGGGACTAGAGGTCGATGAGCAGTTCTTC.

This chain uses TRBV21-1 with TRBJ1-1. TRBV21-1 is labeled a pseudogene. This CDR3 comprises 12 residues. The CDR3 DNA reads TGTGCCAGCAGCAATACGGGGACTGAAGCTTTCTTT. Translated: CASSNTGTEAFF.

The rearrangement joins TRBV15 to TRBJ1-2; 11 bases fit TRBD1. From germline, CDR1 is LNHNV and CDR2 YYDKDF (reference sequence). The CDR3 length is 17 residues. After removal of 0 bases from V and 3 bases from J, the junction contained 6 bases not matched to a gene. The CDR3 coding sequence is TGTGCCACCAGCAGAGAAGCGGGGACAGGGGGTTACTATGGCTACACCTTC. It is translated as CATSREAGTGGYYGYTF.

The CDR3 nucleotides are TGTGCCAGTAAGGATGGCCTCGACAATGAGCAGTTCTTC. The encoded protein is CASKDGLDNEQFF. The genes are TRBV19 and TRBJ2-1; no clear D gene. Deletions cut 7 bases from V and 5 bases from J, with 12 bases between. CDR3 length: 13 residues. CDR1 and CDR2 (germline): LNHDA, SQIVND (reference sequence).

This clone turned up a few times. The V gene is TRBV6-4, the J gene TRBJ2-1; TRBD2 agrees at 10 bases. J lost 4 bases, V lost 4 bases, and 4 bases had no gene match. The CDR3 loop spans 15 amino acids. Germline CDR1 is MRHNA and CDR2 is SNTAGT. In DNA form, the CDR3 reads TGTGCCAGCAGTGTCGGGACTAGCGATTACAATGAGCAGTTCTTC. This translates into CASSVGTSDYNEQFF.

The V and J genes are TRBV9 and TRBJ2-7, with D unclear. The CDR3 runs to 16 residues. Germline assignment: CDR1 SGDLS and CDR2 YYNGEE. The V end lost 3 bases, the J end lost 4 bases, and 20 bases lay between the germline ends. The CDR3 spells CASSANPAVLIYEQYF. The DNA for the CDR3 is TGTGCCAGCAGCGCTAACCCGGCGGTCTTGATATACGAGCAGTACTTC.

There are a few counts of this clone. V usage is TRBV5-1 and J usage is TRBJ1-2; tentatively, D is TRBD1 (5 bases). From germline, CDR1 is SGHRS and CDR2 YFSETQ. The ends were cut back, 4 bases at V and 8 bases at J, with 18 bases in the middle. CDR3 size: 14 residues. CDR3 amino acids: CASSLDLLGDGYTF. The CDR3 region has the DNA TGCGCCAGCAGCCTGGACCTCCTGGGGGACGGCTACACCTTC.

This chain connects TRBV20-1 to TRBJ2-7; 10 nucleotides match TRBD2. Unmatched junction bases numbered 4, after V lost 3 bases and J lost 5 bases. The CDR3 has 13 residues. Germline CDR1 and CDR2: DFQATT and SNEGSKA (reference sequence). This CDR3 reads CSASSLAGDEQYF. Written as DNA, the CDR3 is TGCAGTGCTAGTTCGCTAGCGGGAGACGAGCAGTACTTC.

V is TRBV7-3 and J is TRBJ1-1; TRBD1 aligns across 8 bases. This CDR3 spans 14 amino acids. Germline values: CDR1 SGHTA, CDR2 FQGTGA. V lost 5 bases and J lost 4; bases outside the gene matches: 6. CDR3 nucleotide sequence: TGTGCCAGCAGCACCCGACAGGGGAGCACTGAAGCTTTCTTT. It yields the protein CASSTRQGSTEAFF.

CDR3 sequence: CATSNYGNSYEQYF. For the CDR3, the DNA is TGTGCCACCAGTAATTACGGCAACTCCTACGAGCAGTACTTC. The gene calls are TRBV24-1 and TRBJ2-7; unclear D gene. V gave up 6 bases and J gave up 0 bases, with 11 bases separating them. The CDR3 is made up of 14 amino acids. Looked up from germline, CDR1 is KGHDR and CDR2 is SFDVKD.

In its sample, this clone was seen once. The genes are TRBV4-1 and TRBJ2-5, with TRBD2 identical over 9 bases. The J segment lost 4 bases and the V segment lost 4 bases, leaving 10 bases of the junction unmatched. The CDR3 sequence is 16 residues long. The V gene's germline CDR1 is MGHRA and CDR2 YSYEKL. CDR3 sequence (DNA): TGCGCCAGCAGCCGTCCTAGCGGGACCTTATTAGAGACCCAGTACTTC. The encoded protein is CASSRPSGTLLETQYF.